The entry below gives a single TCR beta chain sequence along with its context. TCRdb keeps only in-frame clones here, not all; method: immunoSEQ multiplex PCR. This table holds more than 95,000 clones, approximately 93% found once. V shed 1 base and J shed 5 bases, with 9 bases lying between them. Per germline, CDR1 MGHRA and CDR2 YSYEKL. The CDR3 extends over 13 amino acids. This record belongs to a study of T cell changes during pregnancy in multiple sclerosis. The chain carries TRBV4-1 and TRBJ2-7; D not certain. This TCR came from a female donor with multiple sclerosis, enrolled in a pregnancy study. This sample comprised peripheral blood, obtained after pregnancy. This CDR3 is CASSQVNFHEQYF. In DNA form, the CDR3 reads TGCGCCAGCAGCCAAGTTAATTTCCACGAGCAGTACTTC.